This TCR beta chain emerged from a study of CD8 T cells in ankylosing spondylitis (dated by TCRdb to 2017 to 2019). As for the study more broadly: The study set out to find disease-linked TCR variants by profiling T cell receptor beta repertoires in ankylosing spondylitis patients and healthy donors. The full study cohort was made up of about 24 ankylosing spondylitis patients and over 90 healthy donors. Peripheral blood samples were taken, and synovial fluid was additionally collected from ankylosing spondylitis patients. Overall study outcomes, separate from this receptor: According to the report, matched synovial fluid samples from ankylosing spondylitis patients were significantly enriched for the disease-linked clones. Blood from ankylosing spondylitis patients appeared to be characterized by a TCR beta motif made up of seven or eight highly homologous amino acid variants. Some motif variants had previously been reported in the synovial fluid and blood of reactive arthritis patients, which suggests shared mechanisms of disease initiation. A CD8+ phenotype was shown by the disease-linked clones, which were found at relatively low frequencies in peripheral blood.

From its cysteine to its phenylalanine, the CDR3 spans 12 amino acids. Only CDR3 DNA is held: 36 bases, read in frame from base 1. As encoded in the germline V gene (reference sequence), CDR1 is SEHNR while CDR2 is FQNEAQ. Deletion took 7 bases off V and 4 bases off J, with a span of 10 bases between the germline ends. Note on this clonotype: It lacks a known antigen. No base quality values were provided; no much bigger clone lies one nucleotide off.

Sequencing was carried out with an Illumina HiSeq 2500. Quantitative 5'-RACE with molecular barcodes was the method used to prepare the TCR beta libraries. Processing in the source paper ran as follows. A new computational method, built on a probabilistic model of VDJ rearrangement, was used to identify disease-linked TCR variants. TCRdb reprocessing: public reads trimmed at Q25 with fastp, clones called with MiXCR, in-frame beta chains kept. Entries are consolidated by CDR3 protein sequence, retaining the most common genes and DNA. The V and J calls come from TCRdb's annotation, not from the publication. The sample has about 460,000 distinct CDR3 sequences on record, roughly 5.3% of them singletons. The ten biggest clones cover under 4.5% of the sample.

The receptor comes from a male donor with ankylosing spondylitis. This sequence uses TRBV7-9 and TRBJ2-5; there is no confident call for the D gene. Specimen: blood, either unsorted or a sorted T cell fraction (not recorded which). The CDR3 loop reads CASTPSPETQYF. The bases are TGTGCCAGCACCCCGTCCCCAGAGACCCAGTACTTC.